A single sample gave rise to the 13 T cell receptor beta chains below, sequenced in a study of neurological immune-mediated disorders. MiXCR, applied by TCRdb to the 5' RACE reads, yields one record per CDR3 protein. The repertoire consists of about 84,000 distinct CDR3 sequences, with around 4.7% occurring once and the leading ten covering 4.5% to 6%. Documented time point: longitudinal time-point 3. The specimen was PBMCs. The receptors come from a woman in her sixties or seventies with multiple sclerosis.

This clonotype has a count of ten or more. The chain is built from TRBV12-3 or TRBV12-4 and TRBJ2-3; the match to TRBD2 covers 8 bases. CDR3 length: 17 amino acids. Losses at the gene ends were 2 bases for V and 9 bases for J; bases not matched to a gene: 16. CDR3 nucleotide sequence: TGTGCCAGCAGTTTAACCCAAGGACTAGCTGGGAGTGACACGCAGTATTTT. Amino acids: CASSLTQGLAGSDTQYF.

A word on this clonotype: This may be a read error: a much more frequent sequence differs by one nucleotide. Since no conserved phenylalanine or tryptophan closes the CDR3, a read error is the likely cause. This chain connects TRBV12-3 or TRBV12-4 to TRBJ1-2; TRBD1 might be the D (5 bases). Trimming cost V 5 bases and J 8 bases, with 15 bases left between them. This CDR3 has 13 amino acids. The CDR3 sequence: CASSERGSYGYTC. Written as DNA, the CDR3 is TGTGCCAGCAGTGAACGGGGGTCCTACGGCTACACCTGC.

This clonotype occurred many times. The CDR3 region has the DNA TGTGCTAGTGGCCCCAACGTCGGGGGTCGGCCCCAGCATTTT. As protein: CASGPNVGGRPQHF. V is TRBV12-5 and J is TRBJ1-5; tentative D call: TRBD1 (5 bases). The ends were cut back, 6 bases at V and 9 bases at J, with 18 bases in the middle. The CDR3 contains 14 residues. Germline V gene lookup returns CDR1 LGHNT and CDR2 FRNRAP.

The chain employs TRBV19 and TRBJ1-6; D might be TRBD1 (5 bases). The CDR3 has 15 amino acids. Per germline, CDR1 LNHDA and CDR2 SQIVND (reference sequence). Trimming took off 3 bases at V and 5 bases at J, with 11 bases between the two ends. This chain's CDR3 is CASSMQGMDNSPLHF. The CDR3 region has the DNA TGTGCCAGTAGTATGCAGGGAATGGATAATTCACCCCTCCACTTT.

At least ten counts were recorded for this clonotype. The gene calls are TRBV7-2 and TRBJ1-1; D unresolved. The CDR3 covers 14 residues. V gave up 8 bases and J gave up 6 bases, with 19 bases separating them. The germline V gene has CDR1 SGHTA and CDR2 FQGNSA. The CDR3 is CASGSYGRVAEAFF. In nucleotides, the CDR3 is TGTGCCAGCGGCTCCTATGGGAGAGTCGCTGAAGCTTTCTTT.

This clonotype was counted only a few times. The gene calls are TRBV18 and TRBJ1-4; D perhaps matches TRBD1 (5 bases). CDR1 is KGHSH, CDR2 LQKENI, per germline. The V and J ends lost 6 bases and 5 bases respectively, with 16 bases between them. The CDR3 has 15 residues. The CDR3 protein is CASSRDPSANEKLFF. The CDR3 DNA is TGTGCCAGCTCTCGGGACCCGAGTGCAAATGAAAAACTGTTTTTT.

This clonotype showed up many times. The rearrangement joins TRBV5-1 to TRBJ2-2; 7 bases are a match to TRBD1. This CDR3 is built from 15 residues. The J segment lost 0 bases and the V segment lost 4 bases, leaving 3 bases of the junction unmatched. CDR1 and CDR2 from the germline V gene are SGHRS and YFSETQ. As DNA, the CDR3 is TGCGCCAGCAGCCAGGACAGGCCGAACACCGGGGAGCTGTTTTTT. Its protein is CASSQDRPNTGELFF.

This clonotype was detected many times. The V and J genes are TRBV20-1 and TRBJ2-2; TRBD2 aligns across 9 bases. Germline values: CDR1 DFQATT, CDR2 SNEGSKA (reference sequence). This CDR3 spans 15 amino acids. The V gene end was trimmed by 2 bases and the J gene end by 5 bases; junction bases not matched to a gene: 6. The CDR3 DNA is TGCAGTGCTAGATTGGCGGGGGGGCCTACCGGGGAGCTGTTTTTT. This translates into CSARLAGGPTGELFF.

This clonotype was picked up many times. The chain recombines TRBV7-2 with TRBJ2-3; TRBD1 matches 10 bases. V was clipped by 1 base and J by 2 bases; unmatched bases: 3. Germline-derived CDR1 and CDR2 are SGHTA and FQGNSA. The CDR3 runs to 16 residues. This CDR3 reads CASSLVGTGATDTQYF. The CDR3 bases are TGTGCCAGCAGCTTAGTAGGGACAGGGGCCACAGATACGCAGTATTTT.

This clonotype was seen many times. CDR3 sequence reads: CASQTSYGYTF. The CDR3 DNA follows: TGTGCCAGTCAGACGAGTTATGGCTACACCTTC. The gene calls are TRBV25-1 and TRBJ1-2; D unclear. Germline lookup yields CDR1 MGHDK and CDR2 SYGVNS. CDR3 size: 11 residues. V was trimmed by 9 bases and J by 5 bases, leaving 10 bases between them.

This clonotype was recorded at least ten times. The chain employs TRBV20-1 and TRBJ1-1, with D perhaps matching TRBD1 (5 bases). Trimming removed 1 base at V and 4 bases at J, with 10 bases between. Germline V CDR1 and CDR2: DFQATT, SNEGSKA (reference sequence). The length of the CDR3 is 13 residues. The CDR3 DNA reads as TGCAGTGCTAGAGGGGGGTACTCCACTGAAGCTTTCTTT. Translation gives CSARGGYSTEAFF.

This clonotype showed up many times. Here the CDR3 reads CASSRLGYNEQFF. In DNA form, the CDR3 reads TGTGCCAGCAGCCGACTGGGGTACAATGAGCAGTTCTTC. The rearrangement joins TRBV4-2 to TRBJ2-1; D gene ambiguous. The CDR3 spans 13 residues. The germline V gene encodes CDR1 LGHNA and CDR2 YNFKEQ. V gave up 4 bases and J gave up 4 bases, with 8 bases separating them.

This clonotype was detected ten times or more. V and J are TRBV28 and TRBJ2-7, with a tentative D call TRBD2 (5 bases). The germline CDR1 and CDR2 sequences are MDHEN and SYDVKM. The CDR3 runs to 14 residues. The germline V and J ends were trimmed by 6 bases and 0 bases, with 12 bases remaining between them. CDR3 loop: CASSAPGFSYEQYF. In nucleotides, the CDR3 is TGTGCCAGCAGCGCACCGGGATTCTCCTACGAGCAGTACTTC.